The T cell receptor beta chain under discussion was sequenced for a study of T cell responses to AZD1222 COVID-19 vaccine. Only in-frame clones appear in the TCRdb table, and some are missing; sequencing was by immunoSEQ multiplex PCR. The table has over 75,000 clones, 75% to 90% seen once; the top ten hold over 2%. Trimming stripped 1 base from V and 2 bases from J, with 5 bases between. The CDR3 covers 13 residues. The chain combines TRBV12-3 or TRBV12-4 with TRBJ1-1; D gene ambiguous. The TCR originated in an adult in good health. Source: peripheral blood, taken on day 0 of AZD1222 vaccination. The CDR3 loop is CASSLVENTEAFF. CDR3 sequence (DNA): TGTGCCAGCAGTTTAGTAGAAAACACTGAAGCTTTCTTT.